These 9 T cell receptor beta chains were sequenced from one sample in a study of CD8+ T cells in alopecia areata. Treatment defined: oral pan-JAK inhibitor, 5-10 mg twice daily. RNA extraction and reverse transcription yielded cDNA as sequencing template. TCRdb's table, derived via immunoSEQ multiplex PCR, lists solely in-frame clones and lacks some. The sample lists around 300,000 clones; about three fifths were seen once. The specimen was CD4+ T cells sorted from blood, collected around week 54, from a patient treated with tofacitinib. The receptor set was obtained from a human donor with alopecia areata.

The gene calls are TRBV11-2 and TRBJ2-1; maybe TRBD1 (5 bases). The V gene lost 6 bases and the J gene lost 1 base, with 16 bases spanning the gap. CDR3 length: 16 residues. Germline V gives CDR1 SGHAT, CDR2 FQNNGV. The CDR3 reads CASRQPGRSSYNEQFF. In DNA form, the CDR3 reads TGTGCCAGCAGGCAACCAGGGCGATCGTCCTACAATGAGCAGTTCTTC. The complete variable domain, with remaining parts taken from reference TRBV11-2 and TRBJ2-1, reads EAGVAQSPRYKIIEKRQSVAFWCNPISGHATLYWYQQILGQGPKLLIQFQNNGVVDDSQLPKDRFSAERLKGVDSTLKIQPAKLEDSAVYLCASRQPGRSSYNEQFFGPGTRLTVL.

This clone came up a few times. The chain recombines TRBV11-1 with TRBJ2-1, with D unclear. There are 13 residues in the CDR3. Between the trimmed V and J ends, which lost 4 bases and 7 bases, there was a span of 11 bases. Germline V lookup: CDR1 SGHAT, CDR2 FQDESV (reference sequence). The CDR3 protein is CASSSQTLNEQFF. As DNA, the CDR3 is TGTGCCAGCAGCTCCCAAACCCTGAATGAGCAGTTCTTC. The whole variable domain, filled in from reference TRBV11-1 and TRBJ2-1, reads EAEVAQSPRYKITEKSQAVAFWCDPISGHATLYWYRQILGQGPELLVQFQDESVVDDSQLPKDRFSAERLKGVDSTLKIQPAELGDSAMYLCASSSQTLNEQFFGPGTRLTVL.

The chain is built from TRBV5-1 and TRBJ2-5; D perhaps matches TRBD2 (6 bases). CDR1 and CDR2 from the germline V gene are SGHRS and YFSETQ. The CDR3 contains 14 residues. Trimming took off 4 bases at V and 4 bases at J, with 14 bases between the two ends. CDR3 bases: TGCGCCAGCAGCGAAGTAGAGGGAGGAGAGACCCAGTACTTC. Its protein is CASSEVEGGETQYF.

The genes are TRBV15 and TRBJ2-3; weak D call: TRBD2 (5 bases). Looked up from germline, CDR1 is LNHNV and CDR2 is YYDKDF (reference sequence). Trimming removed 1 base at V and 1 base at J, with 9 bases between. This CDR3 has 15 amino acids. The chain's CDR3 is CATSRVRVGTDTQYF. For the CDR3, the DNA is TGTGCCACCAGCAGAGTGAGGGTGGGCACAGATACGCAGTATTTT.

The chain links TRBV5-6 to TRBJ1-2; TRBD1 agrees at 8 bases. This CDR3 comprises 13 residues. Germline CDR1 is SGHDT and CDR2 is YYEEEE. Unmatched junction bases numbered 4, after V lost 2 bases and J lost 7 bases. CDR3 in DNA: TGTGCCAGCAGCTTCGGCAGGGGGCTTGGCTACACCTTC. Translated, it gives CASSFGRGLGYTF.

The genes are TRBV7-2 and TRBJ1-1; possible D gene TRBD1, 6 bases. Germline CDR1 is SGHTA and CDR2 is FQGNSA. The CDR3 contains 16 residues. Deletions cut 5 bases from V and 0 bases from J, with 16 bases between. CDR3 in DNA: TGTGCCAGCAGCCCCGAGGGGGGGCGGATGAACACTGAAGCTTTCTTT. Translated: CASSPEGGRMNTEAFF.

This chain uses TRBV7-3 with TRBJ2-2; no clear D. Trimming removed 2 bases at V and 1 base at J, with 11 bases between. The CDR3 is 16 residues long. CDR1 and CDR2 from the germline V gene are SGHTA and FQGTGA. The CDR3, as DNA: TGTGCCAGCAGCTTATTGCCTACCCAGAACACCGGGGAGCTGTTTTTT. Its translation is CASSLLPTQNTGELFF.

J is TRBJ2-2 and V is TRBV30; a weak D match, TRBD1 (6 bases). Germline loops: CDR1 GTSNPN, CDR2 SVGIG (reference sequence). Trimming shortened V by 3 bases and J by 6 bases, and 14 bases separated the two germline ends. The CDR3 has 14 amino acids. This CDR3 reads CAWRSGAASGELFF. The CDR3 coding sequence is TGTGCCTGGAGATCAGGGGCCGCATCCGGGGAGCTGTTTTTT.

In its sample, this clone was seen a few times. The chain links TRBV7-3 to TRBJ1-1, with no clear D. The CDR3 spans 13 residues. Trimming took off 1 base at V and 7 bases at J, with 10 bases between the two ends. The germline V gene encodes CDR1 SGHTA and CDR2 FQGTGA. CDR3 DNA: TGTGCCAGCAGCTTAAGTGTCGATTATGAAGCTTTCTTT. This encodes CASSLSVDYEAFF. Using reference TRBV7-3 and TRBJ1-1 for the parts outside the CDR3, the full variable domain is GAGVSQTPSNKVTEKGKYVELRCDPISGHTALYWYRQSLGQGPEFLIYFQGTGAADDSGLPNDRFFAVRPEGSVSTLKIQRTERGDSAVYLCASSLSVDYEAFFGQGTRLTVV.